This TCR beta chain was observed in a study of T cell responses to AZD1222 COVID-19 vaccine. Study results and limitations: The donors showed a predominance of white British ancestry and of females, with possible underestimation of clonal diversity. Unmutated variant regions are reportedly the target of nearly half of TCRs that are spike-specific.

Repertoires were generated with immunoSEQ multiplex PCR, while TCRdb's copy carries only in-frame clones and drops some. This sample has about 75,000 clones, with approximately 89% found just once. The CDR3 runs 15 residues. With 5 bases removed from V and 5 bases from J, the gap between germline ends came to 18 bases. CDR1 and CDR2 (germline): MDHEN, SYDVKM. This clone was seen only once. Its antigen is not identified. This receptor was taken from an adult who received the MenACWY meningococcal vaccine as a control. The sample consisted of peripheral blood, taken 28 days after the second dose of the MenACWY control vaccine. This chain connects TRBV28 to TRBJ1-1; D is undetermined. The CDR3 region is CASSQRMGLGTEAFF. In DNA form, the CDR3 reads TGTGCCAGCAGTCAAAGGATGGGCCTGGGAACTGAAGCTTTCTTT. The whole variable domain, remainder taken from reference TRBV28 and TRBJ1-1, is DVKVTQSSRYLVKRTGEKVFLECVQDMDHENMFWYRQDPGLGLRLIYFSYDVKMKEKGDIPEGYSVSREKKERFSLILESASTNQTSMYLCASSQRMGLGTEAFFGQGTRLTVV.